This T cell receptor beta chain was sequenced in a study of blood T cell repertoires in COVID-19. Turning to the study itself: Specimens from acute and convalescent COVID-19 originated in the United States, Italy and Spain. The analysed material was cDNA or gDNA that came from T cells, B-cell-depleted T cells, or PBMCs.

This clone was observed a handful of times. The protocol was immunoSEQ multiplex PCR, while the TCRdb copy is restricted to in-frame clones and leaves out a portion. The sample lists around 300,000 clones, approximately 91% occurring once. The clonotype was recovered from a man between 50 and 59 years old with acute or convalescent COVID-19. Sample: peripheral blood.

CDR3 loop: CASSLTERGGRNEQFF. DNA of the CDR3: TGTGCCAGCAGTCTTACTGAGCGGGGGGGCCGCAATGAGCAGTTCTTC. The rearrangement joins TRBV27 to TRBJ2-1; 10 bases align to TRBD2. J lost 6 bases, V lost 5 bases, and 10 bases had no gene match. The CDR3 runs to 16 residues. Germline V lookup: CDR1 MNHEY, CDR2 SMNVEV (reference sequence).